The 32 T cell receptor beta chains below were found in one sample sequenced in a study of blood T cell repertoires in COVID-19. This table comes from immunoSEQ multiplex PCR, and its TCRdb copy is limited to in-frame clones, with some not included. This table holds some 340,000 clones, around 83% found once. Sequencing was carried out using peripheral blood. The source is a man aged 30 to 39 with active or convalescent COVID-19.

This clone has more than one count but fewer than ten. In DNA form, the CDR3 reads TGTGCCAGCAGCGTAGGGGTAGCGGGGGGAGCTGAGACCCAGTACTTC. This translates into CASSVGVAGGAETQYF. This chain connects TRBV9 to TRBJ2-5; 10 bases match TRBD2. The CDR3 has 16 amino acids. Germline V gives CDR1 SGDLS, CDR2 YYNGEE. Trimming at V came to 0 bases and at J to 5 bases, leaving 7 bases not matched to a gene.

The chain combines TRBV19 with TRBJ2-2; TRBD2 matches at 8 bases. Trimming cost V 8 bases and J 4 bases; bases outside gene matches: 6. The CDR3 is 14 residues long. Germline CDR1 and CDR2: LNHDA and SQIVND (reference sequence). CDR3 in amino acids: CASSRGGSTGELFF. CDR3 DNA sequence: TGTGCCAGTTCCCGGGGGGGTAGCACCGGGGAGCTGTTTTTT. The variable domain in full, with the rest retrieved from reference TRBV19 and TRBJ2-2, is DGGITQSPKYLFRKEGQNVTLSCEQNLNHDAMYWYRQDPGQGLRLIYYSQIVNDFQKGDIAEGYSVSREKKESFPLTVTSAQKNPTAFYLCASSRGGSTGELFFGEGSRLTVL.

This sequence joins TRBV7-8 and TRBJ2-7, with D possibly being TRBD1 (6 bases). Germline V gives CDR1 SGHVS, CDR2 FQNEAQ. The CDR3 covers 13 residues. V was shortened by 4 bases and J by 5 bases, with 12 bases between the two germline ends. The CDR3 sequence: CASSYLQGDEQYF. The CDR3 region has the DNA TGTGCCAGCAGCTACTTACAGGGAGACGAGCAGTACTTC.

CDR3 in DNA: TGTGCCAGCAGTCCCACCTACGATCAGCCCCAGCATTTT. Its translation is CASSPTYDQPQHF. The rearrangement joins TRBV27 to TRBJ1-5; unclear D gene. The CDR3 contains 13 residues. The V end lost 5 bases, the J end lost 5 bases, and 10 bases lay between the germline ends. In germline, CDR1 is MNHEY, CDR2 SMNVEV (reference sequence).

V is TRBV19 and J is TRBJ2-7; 10 bases match TRBD1. The CDR3 has 16 amino acids. The germline CDR1 and CDR2 sequences are LNHDA and SQIVND (reference sequence). Losses at the gene ends were 3 bases for V and 2 bases for J; bases not matched to a gene: 7. This chain's CDR3 is CASSMTRDRGAYEQYF. CDR3 DNA sequence: TGTGCCAGTAGTATGACCCGGGACAGGGGAGCCTACGAGCAGTACTTC.

CDR3 residues: CASSLAGRFITTDTQYF. The CDR3 bases are TGTGCCAGCAGCTTAGCGGGGAGGTTTATTACAACAGATACGCAGTATTTT. This chain uses TRBV7-2 with TRBJ2-3; maybe TRBD2 (6 bases). The CDR3 loop spans 17 amino acids. With 0 bases removed from V and 3 bases from J, the gap between germline ends came to 16 bases. Germline lookup yields CDR1 SGHTA and CDR2 FQGNSA.

This clone was observed a single time. The chain carries TRBV5-1 and TRBJ2-4; 12 nucleotides match TRBD2. This CDR3 contains 20 residues. Per germline, CDR1 SGHRS and CDR2 YFSETQ. V was clipped by 4 bases and J by 0 bases; unmatched bases: 14. The CDR3 DNA follows: TGCGCCAGCAGCCCAAAAGAGTCGGGACTAGCGGGTGAAGCCAAAAACATTCAGTACTTC. This sequence encodes CASSPKESGLAGEAKNIQYF.

The chain carries TRBV5-5 and TRBJ2-5, with D perhaps TRBD2 (6 bases). Per germline, CDR1 SGHKS and CDR2 YYEKEE (reference sequence). CDR3 length equals 16 residues. Trimming stripped 2 bases from V and 5 bases from J, with 19 bases between. This CDR3 is CASSFYSGPAGETQYF. In DNA, the CDR3 is TGTGCCAGCAGCTTTTATTCGGGACCCGCGGGGGAGACCCAGTACTTC.

The rearrangement uses TRBV4-2 and TRBJ1-1, with D hard to call. The CDR3 totals 15 residues. Germline V CDR1 and CDR2: LGHNA, YNFKEQ. The V end was cut by 2 bases, the J end by 0 bases, with 10 bases between. The CDR3 nucleotides read TGTGCCAGCAGCCAATTAGACACCATGAACACTGAAGCTTTCTTT. It codes for CASSQLDTMNTEAFF.

The gene calls are TRBV5-1 and TRBJ1-6; tentatively, D is TRBD1 (5 bases). The ends were cut back, 2 bases at V and 5 bases at J, with 11 bases in the middle. Germline CDR1 reads SGHRS; CDR2 reads YFSETQ. CDR3 length: 15 amino acids. For the CDR3, the DNA is TGCGCCAGCAGCTTCCTGACAGAAAATAATTCACCCCTCCACTTT. Translated, it gives CASSFLTENNSPLHF.

This clone was counted a single time. The chain has TRBV15 and TRBJ2-1; 9 bases agree with TRBD2. The CDR3 runs to 16 residues. Losses at the gene ends were 3 bases for V and 8 bases for J; bases not matched to a gene: 11. Germline V lookup: CDR1 LNHNV, CDR2 YYDKDF (reference sequence). CDR3 sequence (DNA): TGTGCCACCAGCAGTCTTAGATTAGCGGGAGTAGATGAGCAGTTCTTC. Amino acid sequence: CATSSLRLAGVDEQFF.

The V and J genes are TRBV7-2 and TRBJ2-2, with D unresolved. The CDR3 covers 12 residues. V gave up 1 base and J gave up 6 bases, with 3 bases separating them. CDR1 and CDR2 from the germline V gene are SGHTA and FQGNSA. CDR3 bases: TGTGCCAGCAGCTTAGTCTCCGGGGAGCTGTTTTTT. Encoded protein: CASSLVSGELFF.

V usage is TRBV4-1 and J usage is TRBJ1-5, with D possibly matching TRBD1 (5 bases). CDR3 length equals 15 residues. Trimming cost V 2 bases and J 1 base, with 9 bases left between them. Looked up from germline, CDR1 is MGHRA and CDR2 is YSYEKL. CDR3 protein: CASSQFGGSNQPQHF. In DNA form, the CDR3 reads TGCGCCAGCAGCCAATTTGGGGGGAGCAATCAGCCCCAGCATTTT.

In its sample, this clone was seen once. In the same sample, other DNA sequences code for this CDR3. The chain has TRBV18 and TRBJ2-7; 7 nucleotides match TRBD1. Germline V gene lookup returns CDR1 KGHSH and CDR2 LQKENI. The V segment lost 4 bases and the J segment 2 bases; nucleotides outside the gene matches: 2. CDR3 size: 13 residues. The DNA of the CDR3 is TGTGCCAGCTCACTGGGGACAGCCTACGAGCAGTACTTC. It yields the protein CASSLGTAYEQYF.

The chain joins TRBV7-2 to TRBJ2-1; 9 nucleotides agree with TRBD2. This CDR3 has 15 amino acids. The ends lost 7 bases at V and 5 bases at J; junction bases unmatched: 9. The germline V gene has CDR1 SGHTA and CDR2 FQGNSA. The CDR3 coding sequence is TGTGCCAGCAAGGGAGTAGCGGGAGTAAACAATGAGCAGTTCTTC. Translation gives CASKGVAGVNNEQFF. The full variable domain, rest sourced from reference TRBV7-2 and TRBJ2-1, is GAGVSQSPSNKVTEKGKDVELRCDPISGHTALYWYRQSLGQGLEFLIYFQGNSAPDKSGLPSDRFSAERTGGSVSTLTIQRTQQEDSAVYLCASKGVAGVNNEQFFGPGTRLTVL.

The rearrangement uses TRBV4-3 and TRBJ2-3; D is uncertain. Per germline, CDR1 LGHNA and CDR2 YSLEER. With 1 base removed from V and 6 bases from J, the gap between germline ends came to 5 bases. The CDR3 sequence is 12 residues long. CDR3 DNA sequence: TGCGCCAGCAGCCAAGCTCCTGATACGCAGTATTTT. The encoded protein is CASSQAPDTQYF.

The DNA of the CDR3 is TGTGCCAGCAGCTTGTCCCTAGCGGGGCAAGAGACCCAGTACTTC. Its translation is CASSLSLAGQETQYF. This sequence joins TRBV5-4 and TRBJ2-5, with 9 bases identical to TRBD2. Looked up from germline, CDR1 is SGHNT and CDR2 is YYREEE (reference sequence). The ends lost 1 base at V and 2 bases at J; junction bases unmatched: 3. The CDR3 spans 15 residues.

The count of this clone is one. The chain employs TRBV24-1 and TRBJ2-2, with TRBD1 matching 9 bases. The CDR3 spans 16 residues. V lost 5 bases and J lost 4; bases outside the gene matches: 7. Germline V gene data show CDR1 as KGHDR and CDR2 as SFDVKD. The CDR3 protein is CATSGPGQGATGELFF. DNA for the CDR3: TGTGCCACCAGTGGTCCGGGACAGGGTGCCACCGGGGAGCTGTTTTTT.

This clone was counted a single time. The chain carries TRBV30 and TRBJ1-1, with 10 bases fitting TRBD1. CDR3 size: 13 residues. J was trimmed by 4 bases and V by 5 bases; bases with no gene match: 4. Germline CDR1 reads GTSNPN; CDR2 reads SVGIG (reference sequence). The CDR3 region is CAWGRDRGTEAFF. The CDR3 coding sequence is TGTGCCTGGGGGCGGGACAGGGGCACTGAAGCTTTCTTT.

The chain has TRBV27 and TRBJ1-3; no clear D. The germline V gene encodes CDR1 MNHEY and CDR2 SMNVEV (reference sequence). The CDR3 runs to 13 residues. V lost 6 bases to trimming and J lost 10 bases, with 16 bases between them. The CDR3 nucleotides read TGTGCCAGCAGAGAATCTACCGGCGGAACCATATATTTT. As protein: CASRESTGGTIYF.

V and J are TRBV30 and TRBJ1-2; 10 nucleotides line up with TRBD1. In germline, CDR1 is GTSNPN, CDR2 SVGIG (reference sequence). The CDR3 is 14 residues long. V dropped 5 bases and J dropped 7; count of bases not matched to a gene: 10. In nucleotides, the CDR3 is TGTGCCTGGGCCGGGACAGGGGTTATCGGTGGCTACACCTTC. Translated: CAWAGTGVIGGYTF.

This rearrangement joins TRBV6-5 to TRBJ1-4; 7 bases agree with TRBD1. The CDR3 extends over 15 amino acids. V lost 5 bases and J lost 0; bases outside the gene matches: 3. Germline V gene lookup returns CDR1 MNHEY and CDR2 SVGAGI. As DNA, the CDR3 is TGTGCCAGCAGTCGGGACAGTTCAACTAATGAAAAACTGTTTTTT. Translating gives CASSRDSSTNEKLFF.

This clone was seen only once. V usage is TRBV7-8 and J usage is TRBJ2-5; 7 positions match TRBD1. Looked up from germline, CDR1 is SGHVS and CDR2 is FQNEAQ. The CDR3 consists of 14 residues. With 2 bases clipped from V and 3 bases from J, the junction kept 3 bases outside the gene matches. The CDR3 DNA follows: TGTGCCAGCAGCTTATGGGGGACAGAAGAGACCCAGTACTTC. This codes for CASSLWGTEETQYF.

V is TRBV11-2 and J is TRBJ1-1; 7 bases fit TRBD1. The CDR3 has 14 residues. The germline CDR1 and CDR2 sequences are SGHAT and FQNNGV. With 2 bases clipped from V and 7 bases from J, the junction kept 7 bases outside the gene matches. CDR3 sequence (DNA): TGTGCCAGCAGCTTATTGAGGGGGCAGGGTGAAGCTTTCTTT. Translation gives CASSLLRGQGEAFF. The whole variable domain, remainder taken from reference TRBV11-2 and TRBJ1-1, is EAGVAQSPRYKIIEKRQSVAFWCNPISGHATLYWYQQILGQGPKLLIQFQNNGVVDDSQLPKDRFSAERLKGVDSTLKIQPAKLEDSAVYLCASSLLRGQGEAFFGQGTRLTVV.

Details on this clone: Other DNA sequences from this sample encode an identical CDR3 as well. This chain joins TRBV5-1 and TRBJ1-1; unclear D gene. CDR1 SGHRS and CDR2 YFSETQ come from the germline V gene. This CDR3 has 12 amino acids. Trimming shortened V by 5 bases and J by 5 bases, and 10 bases separated the two germline ends. CDR3 residues: CASSPRGTEAFF. DNA for the CDR3: TGCGCCAGCAGTCCCAGAGGAACTGAAGCTTTCTTT.

The V gene is TRBV28, the J gene TRBJ1-1; 9 positions match TRBD1. Germline assignment: CDR1 MDHEN and CDR2 SYDVKM. The trim removed 6 bases at V and 2 bases at J, leaving 10 bases unmatched. This CDR3 has 16 amino acids. CDR3 in DNA: TGTGCCAGCAGGAGAGGGACAGGGAAGATCAACACTGAAGCTTTCTTT. This codes for CASRRGTGKINTEAFF.

The rearrangement uses TRBV12-3 or TRBV12-4 and TRBJ1-1, with D hard to call. V dropped 3 bases and J dropped 11 bases, with 13 bases sitting between them. The CDR3 totals 12 residues. The CDR3 coding sequence is TGTGCCAGCAGTTTTCCCGGCTCCAGGGCTTTCTTT. It yields the protein CASSFPGSRAFF.

This clone was counted a few times. V is TRBV5-1 and J is TRBJ2-2; weak D call: TRBD2 (5 bases). Germline V gives CDR1 SGHRS, CDR2 YFSETQ. The V end was cut by 4 bases, the J end by 7 bases, with 17 bases between. The CDR3 loop spans 15 amino acids. In DNA, the CDR3 is TGCGCCAGCAGCCGAAAAAGCGGTGAGATCGGGGAGCTGTTTTTT. It specifies CASSRKSGEIGELFF.

This chain joins TRBV19 and TRBJ1-2; a weak D match, TRBD1 (6 bases). The CDR3 loop spans 12 amino acids. V was pared by 4 bases and J by 14 bases, with 17 bases between. Germline V CDR1 and CDR2: LNHDA, SQIVND (reference sequence). The CDR3 nucleotides read TGTGCCAGTAGTACCCGGGGACATGAGAGGACCTTC. Its translation: CASSTRGHERTF.

The rearrangement links TRBV9 to TRBJ2-7, with TRBD2 as a possible D gene (6 bases). The CDR3 loop spans 14 amino acids. Germline V gene lookup returns CDR1 SGDLS and CDR2 YYNGEE. V was trimmed by 0 bases and J by 1 base, leaving 8 bases between them. The CDR3 sequence is CASSVGRESYEQYF. The CDR3 DNA sequence: TGTGCCAGCAGCGTAGGACGGGAGTCCTACGAGCAGTACTTC.

The rearrangement uses TRBV7-9 and TRBJ1-2, with TRBD1 as a possible D gene (5 bases). This CDR3 has 15 amino acids. V was shortened by 7 bases and J by 2 bases, with 17 bases between the two germline ends. Germline values: CDR1 SEHNR, CDR2 FQNEAQ (reference sequence). The CDR3 reads CASIPTEGRNYGYTF. In DNA, the CDR3 is TGTGCCAGCATCCCCACGGAGGGGCGAAACTATGGCTACACCTTC.

The chain employs TRBV29-1 and TRBJ2-5; weak D call: TRBD2 (6 bases). Trimming stripped 6 bases from V and 2 bases from J, with 16 bases between. The CDR3 spans 14 residues. Germline V gene lookup returns CDR1 SQVTM and CDR2 ANQGSEA. CDR3 in DNA: TGCAGCGTCACCCCGGGAGTTACGCAAGAGACCCAGTACTTC. Translating it yields CSVTPGVTQETQYF.